The 30 T cell receptor beta chains presented below share a single source sample, sequenced in a study of blood T cell repertoires in COVID-19. The method was immunoSEQ multiplex PCR; TCRdb's version includes in-frame clones alone and lacks a portion of them. Seen here are about 190,000 clones, around 79% observed once, and the top ten hold about 14%. The sequenced sample was peripheral blood. These receptors were collected from a man aged 50 or older who had recovered from COVID-19.

The chain couples TRBV5-1 to TRBJ2-1, with 15 bases matching TRBD2. CDR1 and CDR2 from the germline V gene are SGHRS and YFSETQ. The CDR3 has 19 residues. V shed 4 bases and J 0 bases; nucleotides not matched to a gene: 8. The CDR3 DNA sequence: TGCGCCAGCAGCCCGAGGACTAGCGGGAGGGGGGGCTCCTACAATGAGCAGTTCTTC. This encodes CASSPRTSGRGGSYNEQFF. Supplemented by reference TRBV5-1 and TRBJ2-1, the full variable domain reads KAGVTQTPRYLIKTRGQQVTLSCSPISGHRSVSWYQQTPGQGLQFLFEYFSETQRNKGNFPGRFSGRQFSNSRSEMNVSTLELGDSALYLCASSPRTSGRGGSYNEQFFGPGTRLTVL.

This chain links TRBV7-2 with TRBJ2-5; 8 bases are shared with TRBD1. Germline CDR1 and CDR2: SGHTA and FQGNSA. The CDR3 is 16 residues long. V was pared by 2 bases and J by 6 bases, with 11 bases of the junction left unmatched. CDR3 sequence reads: CASSLSRQGLGKTQYF. In DNA form, the CDR3 reads TGTGCCAGCAGCTTATCAAGACAGGGGCTGGGAAAGACCCAGTACTTC.

This rearrangement joins TRBV28 to TRBJ2-1; 9 positions agree with TRBD2. CDR3 length: 18 residues. CDR1 is MDHEN, CDR2 SYDVKM, per germline. V dropped 2 bases and J dropped 6; count of bases not matched to a gene: 14. The CDR3 reads CASSLRGRALFPSNEQFF. CDR3 DNA sequence: TGTGCCAGCAGTTTACGCGGGAGGGCCCTATTCCCCTCCAATGAGCAGTTCTTC. The full variable domain, in which reference TRBV28 and TRBJ2-1 provide the parts outside the CDR3, is DVKVTQSSRYLVKRTGEKVFLECVQDMDHENMFWYRQDPGLGLRLIYFSYDVKMKEKGDIPEGYSVSREKKERFSLILESASTNQTSMYLCASSLRGRALFPSNEQFFGPGTRLTVL.

V usage is TRBV6-6 and J usage is TRBJ1-5; D is unresolved. Germline loops: CDR1 MNHNY, CDR2 SVGAGI (reference sequence). The CDR3 length is 13 residues. Deletions cut 8 bases from V and 2 bases from J, with 10 bases between. The CDR3 spells CASGGRGNQPQHF. The DNA of the CDR3 is TGTGCCAGCGGTGGCCGTGGCAATCAGCCCCAGCATTTT.

V usage is TRBV11-3 and J usage is TRBJ2-4, with a tentative D call TRBD1 (6 bases). Trimming stripped 5 bases from V and 0 bases from J, with 23 bases between. The CDR3 consists of 19 residues. Per germline, CDR1 SGHNT and CDR2 YENEEA. The CDR3 DNA follows: TGTGCCAGCAGCAAACTTCGGGACACTGGGCGGTTAGCCAAAAACATTCAGTACTTC. Translating it yields CASSKLRDTGRLAKNIQYF.

This clone was seen only a few times. The CDR3 DNA reads TGTGCTAGTGGTTTGGCGACTCTAGCGGGAGGAGCCGGGGAGCTGTTTTTT. Residues: CASGLATLAGGAGELFF. The V and J genes are TRBV12-5 and TRBJ2-2; 11 bases line up with TRBD2. Germline assignment: CDR1 LGHNT and CDR2 FRNRAP. This CDR3 is 17 amino acids long. The junction had 7 bases not matched to a gene; V was cut back by 1 base and J by 6 bases.

The rearrangement links TRBV5-4 to TRBJ2-1, with 9 bases matching TRBD1. Germline loops: CDR1 SGHNT, CDR2 YYREEE (reference sequence). The CDR3 is 12 residues long. V lost 7 bases and J lost 6; bases outside the gene matches: 2. Here the CDR3 DNA reads TGTGCCAGCGGGGACAGGGTCAATGAGCAGTTCTTC. Encoded protein: CASGDRVNEQFF.

In the case of this clone: Other DNA sequences in the sample encode the same CDR3. V is TRBV10-3 and J is TRBJ1-5; D may be TRBD1 (5 bases). CDR1 is ENHRY and CDR2 is SYGVKD in the germline V gene. Trimming stripped 0 bases from V and 4 bases from J, with 7 bases between. There are 14 residues in the CDR3. DNA of the CDR3: TGTGCCATCAGTGAGTCGACAGTGAATCAGCCCCAGCATTTT. This sequence encodes CAISESTVNQPQHF.

The sample holds a few counts of this clone. V usage is TRBV9 and J usage is TRBJ2-3; 10 nucleotides line up with TRBD2. V gave up 0 bases and J gave up 7 bases; unmatched junction bases: 5. In germline, CDR1 is SGDLS, CDR2 YYNGEE. This CDR3 contains 15 residues. This chain's CDR3 is CASSVVASGRNTQYF. The CDR3 region has the DNA TGTGCCAGCAGCGTAGTGGCTAGCGGGAGAAATACGCAGTATTTT.

This sequence joins TRBV7-9 and TRBJ2-3, with 7 bases identical to TRBD2. After removal of 4 bases from V and 2 bases from J, the junction contained 9 bases not matched to a gene. Germline lookup yields CDR1 SEHNR and CDR2 FQNEAQ (reference sequence). The CDR3 has 16 amino acids. In DNA form, the CDR3 reads TGTGCCAGCAGCTCAACTAGCGAACCGATCACAGATACGCAGTATTTT. It codes for CASSSTSEPITDTQYF.

The genes are TRBV5-6 and TRBJ2-1; the D gene is possibly TRBD1 (5 bases). Germline V CDR1 and CDR2: SGHDT, YYEEEE. This CDR3 contains 15 residues. Trimming took 4 bases from V and 5 from J, leaving 16 bases between them. CDR3 sequence reads: CASSISPGQNNEQFF. The CDR3 DNA reads TGTGCCAGCAGCATCTCGCCCGGACAAAACAATGAGCAGTTCTTC.

This clone was observed a single time. Written as DNA, the CDR3 is TGTGCCAGCAGTTCCCTCATCTGGGGGCAGAATAATGGTCAGCCCCAGCATTTT. Amino acid sequence: CASSSLIWGQNNGQPQHF. The chain employs TRBV27 and TRBJ1-5, with TRBD1 as a possible D gene (6 bases). V lost 4 bases and J lost 6, with 25 bases in between. Per germline, CDR1 MNHEY and CDR2 SMNVEV (reference sequence). This CDR3 is built from 18 residues.

The V gene is TRBV5-1, the J gene TRBJ1-3; the D is unclear. The CDR3 is 16 amino acids. The germline gives CDR1 SGHRS, CDR2 YFSETQ. The germline V and J ends were trimmed by 4 bases and 0 bases, with 14 bases remaining between them. CDR3 in DNA: TGCGCCAGCAGCGAAGGGAGACAAACCTCTGGAAACACCATATATTTT. Amino acids: CASSEGRQTSGNTIYF.

The chain recombines TRBV18 with TRBJ2-6, with a tentative D call TRBD1 (5 bases). Trimming took off 6 bases at V and 0 bases at J, with 9 bases between the two ends. The CDR3 is 15 residues long. Germline values: CDR1 KGHSH, CDR2 LQKENI. The DNA of the CDR3 is TGTGCCAGCTCTACAGGCCACTCTGGGGCCAACGTCCTGACTTTC. Its translation: CASSTGHSGANVLTF.

This clone was found once. The CDR3 DNA is TGTGCCAGCAAGAACAGGGGGCTGGCCAAAAACATTCAGTACTTC. It specifies CASKNRGLAKNIQYF. The V and J genes are TRBV2 and TRBJ2-4; 9 bases are shared with TRBD1. Germline CDR1 and CDR2: SNHLY and FYNNEI. This CDR3 is 15 amino acids long. The V and J ends lost 7 bases and 1 base, in that order; junction bases with no gene match: 5. Full variable domain (rest looked up from reference TRBV2 and TRBJ2-4): EPEVTQTPSHQVTQMGQEVILRCVPISNHLYFYWYRQILGQKVEFLVSFYNNEISEKSEIFDDQFSVERPDGSNFTLKIRSTKLEDSAMYFCASKNRGLAKNIQYFGAGTRLSVL.

This clone is a singleton in its sample. The genes are TRBV4-3 and TRBJ2-3, with 11 bases matching TRBD2. The CDR3 is made up of 18 amino acids. V was pared by 1 base and J by 4 bases, with 10 bases of the junction left unmatched. CDR1 and CDR2 from the germline V gene are LGHNA and YSLEER. The DNA for the CDR3 is TGCGCCAGCAGCCAAGGTCCACGACTAGCGGGATGGGCAGATACGCAGTATTTT. It yields the protein CASSQGPRLAGWADTQYF.

V usage is TRBV4-1 and J usage is TRBJ2-7, with D perhaps TRBD1 (6 bases). The CDR3 is 15 residues long. The ends were cut back, 1 base at V and 1 base at J, with 11 bases in the middle. CDR1 MGHRA and CDR2 YSYEKL come from the germline V gene. Here the CDR3 reads CASSQGTEQSYEQYF. CDR3 coding DNA: TGCGCCAGCAGCCAAGGGACAGAACAATCCTACGAGCAGTACTTC.

J is TRBJ1-2 and V is TRBV6-1, with D possibly matching TRBD1 (5 bases). V was shortened by 2 bases and J by 4 bases, with 20 bases between the two germline ends. This CDR3 is built from 17 residues. The V gene's germline CDR1 is MNHNS and CDR2 SASEGT. CDR3 in amino acids: CASSESRGRQPPYGYTF. The DNA for the CDR3 is TGTGCCAGCAGTGAAAGTAGGGGTAGACAACCTCCCTATGGCTACACCTTC.

The CDR3 spells CASSPGTNRHGYTF. The CDR3 DNA is TGTGCCAGCAGCCCGGGGACTAACCGCCACGGCTACACCTTC. The chain has TRBV6-5 and TRBJ1-2, with D perhaps TRBD1 (5 bases). Between the trimmed V and J ends, which lost 6 bases and 8 bases, there was a span of 19 bases. This CDR3 region has 14 residues. The germline gives CDR1 MNHEY, CDR2 SVGAGI.

The chain links TRBV11-3 to TRBJ2-7, with TRBD2 matching over 9 bases. The CDR3 runs 14 residues. Germline V gene data show CDR1 as SGHNT and CDR2 as YENEEA. V lost 5 bases, J lost 7 bases, and 9 bases stayed unmatched. CDR3 sequence (DNA): TGTGCCAGCAGCGTGGGACTAGCCAGCATGGAGCAGTACTTC. This translates into CASSVGLASMEQYF.

The CDR3 protein is CASSYLGTGFNEKLFF. The CDR3 nucleotides read TGTGCCAGCAGTTACCTGGGGACAGGTTTTAATGAAAAACTGTTTTTT. This chain uses TRBV6-2 or TRBV6-3 with TRBJ1-4; TRBD1 agrees at 8 bases. The V segment lost 2 bases and the J segment 4 bases; nucleotides outside the gene matches: 6. CDR1 is MNHEY, CDR2 SVGEGT, per germline. The CDR3 has 16 amino acids.

This clone came up once. The chain joins TRBV28 to TRBJ1-2; D is uncertain. Trimming stripped 5 bases from V and 3 bases from J, with 19 bases between. CDR1 MDHEN and CDR2 SYDVKM come from the germline V gene. The CDR3 consists of 16 residues. This chain's CDR3 is CASSPLVGVVYYGYTF. The CDR3 region has the DNA TGTGCCAGCAGTCCCCTCGTCGGGGTAGTATACTATGGCTACACCTTC.

The V call is TRBV6-8, the J call TRBJ1-4, with D possibly TRBD1 on 5 matching bases. Germline-derived CDR1 and CDR2 are MNHGY and SAAAGT. Trimming took off 5 bases at V and 5 bases at J, with 15 bases between the two ends. This CDR3 comprises 15 residues. The CDR3 DNA reads as TGTGCCAGCAGTAACGAGGCAGGGAGGAATGAAAAACTGTTTTTT. Translating gives CASSNEAGRNEKLFF.

The chain joins TRBV14 to TRBJ2-7; tentatively, D is TRBD2 (6 bases). This CDR3 region has 13 residues. Germline CDR1 reads SGHDN; CDR2 reads FVKESK. Trimming pared 1 base from V and 3 bases from J, leaving 7 bases between. The CDR3 loop reads CASSQGTNYEQYF. The CDR3 DNA reads TGTGCCAGCAGCCAAGGGACTAACTACGAGCAGTACTTC.

V usage is TRBV27 and J usage is TRBJ2-3; 10 nucleotides agree with TRBD2. V lost 6 bases to trimming and J lost 2 bases; unmatched junction nucleotides: 5. Looked up from germline, CDR1 is MNHEY and CDR2 is SMNVEV (reference sequence). This CDR3 spans 15 amino acids. CDR3: CASSDSGRYTDTQYF. The CDR3 DNA follows: TGTGCCAGCAGCGATAGCGGGAGGTACACAGATACGCAGTATTTT.

The J gene is TRBJ2-7, the V gene TRBV12-5; no definite D call. Germline values: CDR1 LGHNT, CDR2 FRNRAP. The CDR3 covers 12 residues. The ends were cut back, 8 bases at V and 7 bases at J, with 15 bases in the middle. CDR3 sequence reads: CASRPLSGEQYF. CDR3 coding DNA: TGTGCTAGTAGGCCTCTTTCGGGTGAGCAGTACTTC.

This clone showed up just a few times. The CDR3 coding sequence is TGTGCCAGCAGTTTGGGACAGGTCAATCAGCCCCAGCATTTT. Its translation: CASSLGQVNQPQHF. The J gene is TRBJ1-5, the V gene TRBV28, with 8 bases fitting TRBD1. The V gene's germline CDR1 is MDHEN and CDR2 SYDVKM. The CDR3 loop spans 14 amino acids. J gave up 3 bases and V 3 bases, and 1 base lay outside the gene matches. Complete variable domain (other parts from reference TRBV28 and TRBJ1-5): DVKVTQSSRYLVKRTGEKVFLECVQDMDHENMFWYRQDPGLGLRLIYFSYDVKMKEKGDIPEGYSVSREKKERFSLILESASTNQTSMYLCASSLGQVNQPQHFGDGTRLSIL.

This chain joins TRBV14 and TRBJ1-1; no clear D. The CDR3 length is 13 residues. Germline V gene sequence: CDR1 SGHDN, CDR2 FVKESK. Trimming took 0 bases from V and 6 from J, leaving 8 bases between them. The CDR3 DNA is TGTGCCAGCAGCCAAGATATTAAATCTGAAGCTTTCTTT. Translation gives CASSQDIKSEAFF.

This rearrangement joins TRBV10-3 to TRBJ2-4; 7 bases are a match to TRBD2. The CDR3 covers 16 residues. Germline V gives CDR1 ENHRY, CDR2 SYGVKD. Unmatched junction bases numbered 5, after V lost 3 bases and J lost 0 bases. CDR3 sequence: CAISDPAGVAKNIQYF. The CDR3 nucleotides read TGTGCCATCAGTGATCCGGCGGGAGTAGCCAAAAACATTCAGTACTTC.

The chain joins TRBV24-1 to TRBJ2-1; tentative D call: TRBD1 (6 bases). This CDR3 has 14 residues. The germline V gene has CDR1 KGHDR and CDR2 SFDVKD. V lost 9 bases and J lost 1, with 12 bases in between. DNA for the CDR3: TGTGCCACCTCCGGGACACCGTCCTACAATGAGCAGTTCTTC. This codes for CATSGTPSYNEQFF.